This TCR beta chain was observed in a study of vaccination and CD4 T cells after COVID-19. About the research overall: Comprising six males and four females, the convalescent participants counted two Hispanic individuals among them. The study drew post-COVID samples a median 101 days after diagnosis (range 35 to 161).

The CDR3 length is 12 residues. Germline V lookup: CDR1 MNHEY, CDR2 SVGEGT. Trimming took 5 bases from V and 5 from J, leaving 7 bases between them. The Oncomine TCR Beta short-read assay sequenced DNA from cultured CD4+ T cells. TCRdb analysed the PCR reads with MiXCR anew, one entry per CDR3 protein. The profile shows 13,000 to 15,000 distinct CDR3 sequences, around 50% of them singletons. Treatment meaning: roughly nine-day PBMC culture with coronavirus spike peptide pools or control peptides (ViraFEST assay). TCRs were sequenced by ViraFEST after antigen-specific T cells had been expanded with peptide pools. As regards this clonotype: Its antigen is undetermined.

V gene TRBV6-2 or TRBV6-3 combines with J gene TRBJ2-1, with D hard to call. The sequencing sample was made of CD4+ T cells from blood, cultured in vitro. This TCR was recovered from a human donor who had recovered from COVID-19. The CDR3 spells CASSPPDNEQFF. CDR3 nucleotide sequence: TGTGCCAGCAGTCCGCCCGACAATGAGCAGTTCTTC.